Listed below are T cell receptor beta chains from one sample, sequenced in a study of control samples from healthy donors and cancer patients. Clones were read by immunoSEQ multiplex PCR, and TCRdb kept only the in-frame ones, dropping some. The table lists roughly 50,000 clones, around 94% of them singletons. Sequencing input: PBMCs. These receptors were collected from a man in his thirties or forties with colorectal cancer. CDR3s include the opening cysteine and the closing phenylalanine or tryptophan.

TRBV4-3	TRBJ2-1	16	CASSQAGQGGNYEQFF
TRBV6-2/TRBV6-3	TRBJ2-1	17	CASSLMIGASSYNEQFF
TRBV11-2	TRBJ1-2	15	CASSLDRQGTIGYTF
TRBV5-1	TRBJ2-2	16	CASSQKTGVLSGELFF
TRBV19	TRBJ2-7	16	CASSMAPAGNSYEQYF
TRBV7-9	TRBJ1-1	15	CASTSLTGANTEAFF
TRBV7-2	TRBJ1-5	14	CASSLTDSNQPQHF
TRBV6-1	TRBJ2-1	16	CASSEFRDRGYNEQFF
TRBV27	TRBJ1-1	13	CASSITANTEAFF
TRBV2	TRBJ2-6	16	CASTRTEVPGANVLTF
TRBV5-5	TRBJ2-3	15	CASSISWGLTDTQYF
TRBV3-1/TRBV3-2	TRBJ1-2	14	CASSQGGGLNGYTF
TRBV29-1	TRBJ2-7	12	CSFGQGDGEQYF
TRBV6-6	TRBJ1-1	15	CASSYIESGNTEAFF
TRBV12-3/TRBV12-4	TRBJ1-2	11	CASSDGYGYTF
TRBV18	TRBJ1-2	15	CASSRDPGQGQGYTF
TRBV9	TRBJ1-4	16	CASSERGTADNEKLFF
TRBV6-2/TRBV6-3	TRBJ1-2	15	CASSYPGTASYGYTF
TRBV3-1/TRBV3-2	TRBJ1-4	15	CASSLRVATNEKLFF
TRBV7-2	TRBJ1-2	16	CASSLSIQPDNYGYTF
TRBV11-2	TRBJ2-3	17	CASSLWEGREYTDTQYF
TRBV20-1	TRBJ2-1	14	CSASSGAASNEQFF
TRBV2	TRBJ2-7	14	CASSADASSYEQYF
TRBV10-1	TRBJ2-3	16	CASSESGGDRGYTQYF
TRBV5-1	TRBJ1-1	14	CASSLGLLDTEAFF
TRBV28	TRBJ2-7	11	CASGYRSEQYF